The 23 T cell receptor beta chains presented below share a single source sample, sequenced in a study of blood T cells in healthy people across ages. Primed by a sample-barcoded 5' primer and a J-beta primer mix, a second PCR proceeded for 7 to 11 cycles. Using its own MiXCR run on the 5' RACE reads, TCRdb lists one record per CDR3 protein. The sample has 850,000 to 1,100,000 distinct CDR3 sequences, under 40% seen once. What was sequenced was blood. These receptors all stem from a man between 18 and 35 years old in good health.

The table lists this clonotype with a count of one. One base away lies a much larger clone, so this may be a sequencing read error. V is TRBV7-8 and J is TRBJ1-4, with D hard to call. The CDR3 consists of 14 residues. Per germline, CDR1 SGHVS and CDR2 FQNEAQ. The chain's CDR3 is CAGSLAATNEKLFF. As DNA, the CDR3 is TGTGCCGGCAGCTTAGCCGCAACTAATGAAAAACTGTTTTTT.

This CDR3 is CASSYSQGASKTQYF. The CDR3 DNA sequence: TGTGCCAGCAGTTATTCACAGGGGGCCTCGAAGACCCAGTACTTC. The J gene is TRBJ2-5, the V gene TRBV6-2 or TRBV6-3; TRBD1 agrees at 9 bases. The length of the CDR3 is 15 residues. Germline V gene lookup returns CDR1 MNHEY and CDR2 SVGEGT. The junction had 8 bases not matched to a gene; V was cut back by 3 bases and J by 6 bases.

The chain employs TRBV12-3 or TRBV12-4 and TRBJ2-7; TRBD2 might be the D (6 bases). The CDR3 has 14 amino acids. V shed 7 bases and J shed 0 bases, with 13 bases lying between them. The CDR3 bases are TGTGCCAGCAATCCGGGACTCTCCTCCTACGAGCAGTACTTC. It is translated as CASNPGLSSYEQYF.

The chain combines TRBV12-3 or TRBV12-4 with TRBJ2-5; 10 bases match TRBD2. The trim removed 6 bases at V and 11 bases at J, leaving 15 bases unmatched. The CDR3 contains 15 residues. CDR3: CASRSAGGTYNEQYF. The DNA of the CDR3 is TGTGCCAGCAGGTCAGCGGGGGGGACCTACAATGAGCAGTACTTC.

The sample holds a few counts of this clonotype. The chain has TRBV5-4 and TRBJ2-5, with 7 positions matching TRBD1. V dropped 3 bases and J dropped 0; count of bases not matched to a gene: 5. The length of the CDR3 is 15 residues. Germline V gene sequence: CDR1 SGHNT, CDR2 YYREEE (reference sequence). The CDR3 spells CASSYFDRDQETQYF. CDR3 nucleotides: TGTGCCAGCAGCTATTTTGACAGGGACCAAGAGACCCAGTACTTC.

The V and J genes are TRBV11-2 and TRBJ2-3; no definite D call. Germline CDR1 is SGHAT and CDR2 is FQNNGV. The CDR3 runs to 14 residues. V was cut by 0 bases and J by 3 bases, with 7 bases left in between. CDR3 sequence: CASSLEVRTDTQYF. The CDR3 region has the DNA TGTGCCAGCAGCTTAGAGGTCAGAACAGATACGCAGTATTTT.

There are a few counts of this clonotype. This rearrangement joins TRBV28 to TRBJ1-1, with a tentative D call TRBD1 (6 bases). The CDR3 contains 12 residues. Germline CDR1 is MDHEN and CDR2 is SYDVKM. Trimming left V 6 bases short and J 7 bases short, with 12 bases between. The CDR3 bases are TGTGCCAGCAGCCCCGGGACAAGTGAAGCTTTCTTT. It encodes CASSPGTSEAFF.

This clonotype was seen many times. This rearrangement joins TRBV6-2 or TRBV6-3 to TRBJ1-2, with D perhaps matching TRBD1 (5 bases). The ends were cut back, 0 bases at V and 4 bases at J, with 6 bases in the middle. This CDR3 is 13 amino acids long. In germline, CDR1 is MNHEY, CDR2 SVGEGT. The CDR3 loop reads CASSYSGPYGYTF. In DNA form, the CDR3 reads TGTGCCAGCAGTTACTCGGGACCCTATGGCTACACCTTC.

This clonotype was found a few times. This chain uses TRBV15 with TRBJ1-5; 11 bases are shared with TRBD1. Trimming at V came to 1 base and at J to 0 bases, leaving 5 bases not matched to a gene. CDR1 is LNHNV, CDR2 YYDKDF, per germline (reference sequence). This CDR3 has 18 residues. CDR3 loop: CATSRVGQGASSNQPQHF. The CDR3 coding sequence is TGTGCCACCAGCAGAGTTGGACAGGGGGCCTCTAGCAATCAGCCCCAGCATTTT.

Here the CDR3 DNA reads TGTGCCAGCAGCCCGGACAGGGGAGCCTATAGCAATCAGCCCCAGCATTTT. Translation: CASSPDRGAYSNQPQHF. The J gene is TRBJ1-5, the V gene TRBV27; the match to TRBD1 covers 9 bases. V shed 6 bases, J shed 0 bases, and the junction held 9 bases outside the gene matches. The CDR3 is made up of 17 amino acids. CDR1 and CDR2 (germline): MNHEY, SMNVEV (reference sequence).

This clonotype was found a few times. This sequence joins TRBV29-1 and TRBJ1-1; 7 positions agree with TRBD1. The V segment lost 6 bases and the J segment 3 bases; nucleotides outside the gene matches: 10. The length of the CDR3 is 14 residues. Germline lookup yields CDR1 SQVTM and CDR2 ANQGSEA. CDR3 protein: CSVRGQAVHTEAFF. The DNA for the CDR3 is TGCAGCGTGCGAGGACAGGCCGTCCACACTGAAGCTTTCTTT.

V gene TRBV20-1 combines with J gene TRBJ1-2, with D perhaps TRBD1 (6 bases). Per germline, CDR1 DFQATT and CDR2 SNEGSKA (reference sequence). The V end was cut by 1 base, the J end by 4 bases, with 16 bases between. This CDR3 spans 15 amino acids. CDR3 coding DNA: TGCAGTGCTAGAGGGGAGAACAGGGCGCGCTATGGCTACACCTTC. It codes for CSARGENRARYGYTF.

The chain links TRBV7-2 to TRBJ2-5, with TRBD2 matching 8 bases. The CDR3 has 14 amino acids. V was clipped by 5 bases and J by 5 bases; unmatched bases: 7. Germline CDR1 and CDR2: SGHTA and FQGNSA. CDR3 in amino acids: CASSPGLVRETQYF. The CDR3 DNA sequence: TGTGCCAGCAGCCCGGGACTAGTTCGGGAGACCCAGTACTTC. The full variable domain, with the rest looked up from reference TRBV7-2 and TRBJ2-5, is GAGVSQSPSNKVTEKGKDVELRCDPISGHTALYWYRQSLGQGLEFLIYFQGNSAPDKSGLPSDRFSAERTGGSVSTLTIQRTQQEDSAVYLCASSPGLVRETQYFGPGTRLLVL.

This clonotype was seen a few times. CDR3: CSARSPTGMNTEAFF. The CDR3 bases are TGCAGTGCTAGGTCCCCCACAGGAATGAACACTGAAGCTTTCTTT. This sequence joins TRBV20-1 and TRBJ1-1; D possibly corresponds to TRBD1 (5 bases). The CDR3 has 15 residues. The V end was cut by 3 bases, the J end by 0 bases, with 14 bases between. The germline V gene encodes CDR1 DFQATT and CDR2 SNEGSKA (reference sequence).

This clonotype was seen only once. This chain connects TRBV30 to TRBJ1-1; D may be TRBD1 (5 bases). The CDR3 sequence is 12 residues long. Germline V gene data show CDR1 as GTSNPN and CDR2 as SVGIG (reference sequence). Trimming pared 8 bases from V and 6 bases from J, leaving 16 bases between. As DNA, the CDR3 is TGTGCCCGAACCGGGGACGTCTCTGAAGCTTTCTTT. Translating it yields CARTGDVSEAFF.

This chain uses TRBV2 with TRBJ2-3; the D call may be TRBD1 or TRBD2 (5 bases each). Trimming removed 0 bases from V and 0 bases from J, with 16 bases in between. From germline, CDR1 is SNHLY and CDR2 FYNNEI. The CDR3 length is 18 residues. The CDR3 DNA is TGTGCCAGCAGTGAAGCGGGGGTAGCAGGGAAGAGCACAGATACGCAGTATTTT. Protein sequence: CASSEAGVAGKSTDTQYF.

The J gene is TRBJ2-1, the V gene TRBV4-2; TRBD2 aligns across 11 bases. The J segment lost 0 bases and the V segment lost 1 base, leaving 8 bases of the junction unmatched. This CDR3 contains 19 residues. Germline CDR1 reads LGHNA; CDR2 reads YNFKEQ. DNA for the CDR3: TGTGCCAGCAGCCAAGTGGGGACTAGCGGTCCGAGCTCCTACAATGAGCAGTTCTTC. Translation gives CASSQVGTSGPSSYNEQFF.

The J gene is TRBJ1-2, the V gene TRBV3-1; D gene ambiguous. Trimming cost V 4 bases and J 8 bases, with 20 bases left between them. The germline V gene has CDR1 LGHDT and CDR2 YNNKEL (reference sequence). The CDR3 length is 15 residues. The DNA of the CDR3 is TGTGCCAGCAGCCCGCACGACAACCCGGGTATCGGCTACACCTTC. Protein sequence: CASSPHDNPGIGYTF.

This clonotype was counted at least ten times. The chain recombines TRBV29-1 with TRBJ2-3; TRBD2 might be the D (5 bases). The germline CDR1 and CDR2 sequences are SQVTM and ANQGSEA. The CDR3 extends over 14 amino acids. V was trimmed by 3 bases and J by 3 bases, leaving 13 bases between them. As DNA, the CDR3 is TGCAGCGTTGATAAGGCGGGCAGGACAGATACGCAGTATTTT. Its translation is CSVDKAGRTDTQYF.

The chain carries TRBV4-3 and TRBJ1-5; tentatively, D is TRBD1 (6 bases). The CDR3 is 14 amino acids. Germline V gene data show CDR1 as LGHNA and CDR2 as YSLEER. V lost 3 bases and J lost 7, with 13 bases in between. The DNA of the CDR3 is TGCGCCAGCAGCCATGATACAGGGAGACAGCCCCAGCATTTT. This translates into CASSHDTGRQPQHF.

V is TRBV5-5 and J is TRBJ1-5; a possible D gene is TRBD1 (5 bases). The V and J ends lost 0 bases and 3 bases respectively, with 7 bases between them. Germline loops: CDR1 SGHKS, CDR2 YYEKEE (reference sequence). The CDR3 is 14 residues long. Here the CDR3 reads CASSLGQYNQPQHF. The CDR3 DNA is TGTGCCAGCAGCTTGGGACAGTACAATCAGCCCCAGCATTTT.

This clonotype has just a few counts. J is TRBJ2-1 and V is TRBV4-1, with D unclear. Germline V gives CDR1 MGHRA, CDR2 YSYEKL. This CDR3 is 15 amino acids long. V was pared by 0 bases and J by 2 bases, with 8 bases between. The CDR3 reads CASSQDTDTYNEQFF. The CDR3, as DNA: TGCGCCAGCAGCCAAGATACAGATACCTACAATGAGCAGTTCTTC.

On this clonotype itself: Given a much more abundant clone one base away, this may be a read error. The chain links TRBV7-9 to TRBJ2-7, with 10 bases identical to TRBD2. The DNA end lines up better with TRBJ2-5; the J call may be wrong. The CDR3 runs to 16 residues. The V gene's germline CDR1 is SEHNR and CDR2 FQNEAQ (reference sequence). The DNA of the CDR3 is TGTGCCAGCAACCGATTCCTAGCGGGGGTTGGAGAGACCCAGTACTTC. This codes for CASNRFLAGVGETQYF.